This T cell receptor beta chain was sequenced for a study of cytomegalovirus exposure and HLA in healthy donors. Study in general: Later analysis reported that the approximately 120 validation repertoires shared the platform of the roughly 630 first-cohort repertoires. Notes on the study in general: A list of roughly 160 TCR beta chains associated with cytomegalovirus was given. TCR clusters originating in the first cohort tended to co-occur in the 110 or so validation repertoires, according to a later analysis.

Some clones are missing from TCRdb's copy, which holds only in-frame ones; the method was immunoSEQ multiplex PCR. The sample has around 150,000 clones, approximately 96% seen once. A note on this clone: Antigen: not known.

This receptor was identified in a woman aged 18 to 35 in good health and CMV-seronegative. The specimen was PBMCs.

CDR3 nucleotides: TGTGCCAGCAGCTTGGCTCCGAGTAATCAGCCCCAGCATTTT. It codes for CASSLAPSNQPQHF. The chain links TRBV5-8 to TRBJ1-5; D gene uncertain. The germline V and J ends were trimmed by 0 bases and 4 bases, with 8 bases remaining between them. CDR3 size: 14 residues. CDR1 is SGHTS, CDR2 YDEGEE, per germline.